One and the same sample provided the 29 T cell receptor beta chains below, sequenced in a study of blood T cell repertoires in COVID-19. TCRdb's copy holds only in-frame clones and misses some; the assay was immunoSEQ multiplex PCR. The table has under 300,000 clones, roughly four fifths seen once. Sequenced sample: peripheral blood. All receptors come from a woman aged 45 to 65 who had recovered from COVID-19.

V and J are TRBV6-1 and TRBJ2-3; the match to TRBD2 covers 13 bases. This CDR3 is built from 17 residues. Per germline, CDR1 MNHNS and CDR2 SASEGT. V lost 4 bases, J lost 4 bases, and 8 bases stayed unmatched. The chain's CDR3 is CASSVTSGGASPDTQYF. DNA for the CDR3: TGTGCCAGCAGTGTTACTAGCGGGGGGGCCTCCCCAGATACGCAGTATTTT.

The chain has TRBV6-2 or TRBV6-3 and TRBJ2-2, with TRBD1 identical over 8 bases. Germline CDR1 reads MNHEY; CDR2 reads SVGEGT. The CDR3 is 16 residues long. V was clipped by 2 bases and J by 4 bases; unmatched bases: 6. The CDR3 DNA follows: TGTGCCAGCAGTTACCCACGCGGACAGGGCACCGGGGAGCTGTTTTTT. It codes for CASSYPRGQGTGELFF.

This clone has just a few counts. V is TRBV5-4 and J is TRBJ2-7; 10 bases align to TRBD2. The V segment lost 4 bases and the J segment 2 bases; nucleotides outside the gene matches: 6. CDR1 SGHNT and CDR2 YYREEE come from the germline V gene (reference sequence). This CDR3 has 15 residues. CDR3 in DNA: TGTGCCAGCAGCCCGGGACTAGCGACCCCCTACGAGCAGTACTTC. Its protein product is CASSPGLATPYEQYF.

This rearrangement joins TRBV5-6 to TRBJ2-3; 11 nucleotides match TRBD2. V lost 3 bases to trimming and J lost 2 bases; unmatched junction nucleotides: 8. CDR1 is SGHDT and CDR2 is YYEEEE in the germline V gene. This CDR3 is built from 17 residues. The CDR3 sequence: CASSSKGTSGPTDTQYF. The CDR3, as DNA: TGTGCCAGCAGCTCGAAGGGGACTAGCGGCCCCACAGATACGCAGTATTTT. The complete variable domain, with remaining parts taken from reference TRBV5-6 and TRBJ2-3, reads DAGVTQSPTHLIKTRGQQVTLRCSPKSGHDTVSWYQQALGQGPQFIFQYYEEEERQRGNFPDRFSGHQFPNYSSELNVNALLLGDSALYLCASSSKGTSGPTDTQYFGPGTRLTVL.

The genes are TRBV11-3 and TRBJ2-1, with 10 nucleotides matching TRBD2. The CDR3 is 16 residues long. V was pared by 2 bases and J by 7 bases, with 8 bases of the junction left unmatched. Germline lookup yields CDR1 SGHNT and CDR2 YENEEA. CDR3 in DNA: TGTGCCAGCAGCTTATATGGCCCTAGCGGGAGAAATGAGCAGTTCTTC. Its translation is CASSLYGPSGRNEQFF.

This chain joins TRBV27 and TRBJ2-1; 8 bases match TRBD2. Germline CDR1 and CDR2: MNHEY and SMNVEV (reference sequence). V lost 6 bases to trimming and J lost 6 bases; unmatched junction nucleotides: 13. The CDR3 consists of 16 residues. The CDR3 reads CASSPISGTSGNEQFF. The CDR3 DNA is TGTGCCAGCAGCCCGATATCCGGGACTAGTGGCAATGAGCAGTTCTTC.

The chain combines TRBV3-1 (or the pseudogene TRBV3-2) with TRBJ2-7; 8 bases line up with TRBD2. This CDR3 comprises 15 residues. Trimming cost V 4 bases and J 6 bases; bases outside gene matches: 11. The germline CDR1 and CDR2 sequences are LGHDT and YNNKEL (reference sequence). CDR3 bases: TGTGCCAGCAGCCCACCGGGGGGGGAAAAGGGCGAGCAGTACTTC. Its translation is CASSPPGGEKGEQYF.

This chain uses TRBV2 with TRBJ1-5; TRBD1 aligns across 7 bases. The CDR3 spans 14 residues. V shed 6 bases, J shed 2 bases, and the junction held 4 bases outside the gene matches. The germline V gene has CDR1 SNHLY and CDR2 FYNNEI. The CDR3 reads CASRGTGGNQPQHF. The CDR3, as DNA: TGTGCCAGCAGGGGAACAGGGGGCAATCAGCCCCAGCATTTT.

V and J are TRBV18 and TRBJ2-1; D unclear. The CDR3 consists of 15 residues. Trimming removed 0 bases at V and 3 bases at J, with 9 bases between. CDR1 is KGHSH and CDR2 is LQKENI in the germline V gene. The CDR3 coding sequence is TGTGCCAGCTCACCACCGAGCACCGACTACAATGAGCAGTTCTTC. It translates to CASSPPSTDYNEQFF. Full variable domain (missing parts from reference TRBV18 and TRBJ2-1): NAGVMQNPRHLVRRRGQEARLRCSPMKGHSHVYWYRQLPEEGLKFMVYLQKENIIDESGMPKERFSAEFPKEGPSILRIQQVVRGDSAAYFCASSPPSTDYNEQFFGPGTRLTVL.

The chain carries TRBV28 and TRBJ1-2, with TRBD1 identical over 9 bases. After removal of 5 bases from V and 7 bases from J, the junction contained 8 bases not matched to a gene. Germline V gene data show CDR1 as MDHEN and CDR2 as SYDVKM. The CDR3 has 14 residues. In DNA form, the CDR3 reads TGTGCCAGCAGTGTACGGACAGGGGAGGGTGGCTACACCTTC. Protein: CASSVRTGEGGYTF.

This clone appeared many times. J is TRBJ2-3 and V is TRBV11-2; a possible D gene is TRBD1 (5 bases). V dropped 5 bases and J dropped 5 bases, with 11 bases sitting between them. CDR1 SGHAT and CDR2 FQNNGV come from the germline V gene. This CDR3 has 13 amino acids. The CDR3 loop reads CASSPAGLDTQYF. CDR3 DNA sequence: TGTGCCAGCAGCCCCGCAGGGTTAGATACGCAGTATTTT.

The J gene is TRBJ1-5, the V gene TRBV2; possible D gene TRBD1, 6 bases. This CDR3 spans 13 amino acids. CDR1 is SNHLY and CDR2 is FYNNEI in the germline V gene. Trimming stripped 6 bases from V and 6 bases from J, with 12 bases between. CDR3 sequence: CASSVQGFQPQHF. The DNA for the CDR3 is TGTGCCAGCAGCGTTCAGGGGTTTCAGCCCCAGCATTTT. The variable domain in full, completed from reference TRBV2 and TRBJ1-5, reads EPEVTQTPSHQVTQMGQEVILRCVPISNHLYFYWYRQILGQKVEFLVSFYNNEISEKSEIFDDQFSVERPDGSNFTLKIRSTKLEDSAMYFCASSVQGFQPQHFGDGTRLSIL.

V usage is TRBV12-1 and J usage is TRBJ2-3; whether TRBD1, the table's D call, matches the DNA was not checked. TRBV12-1 is a listed pseudogene. This CDR3 comprises 18 residues. DNA for the CDR3: TGTGCCAGCAGCCCGAACCCCGCGACAGGGCGGCGGGCAGATACGCAGTATTTT. It translates to CASSPNPATGRRADTQYF.

This sequence joins TRBV19 and TRBJ2-6; D unresolved. Trimming removed 4 bases from V and 0 bases from J, with 7 bases in between. Germline values: CDR1 LNHDA, CDR2 SQIVND (reference sequence). The CDR3 length is 15 residues. Written as DNA, the CDR3 is TGTGCCAGTAGTACACTATTCTCTGGGGCCAACGTCCTGACTTTC. It specifies CASSTLFSGANVLTF.

This chain joins TRBV28 and TRBJ2-3; 9 positions agree with TRBD2. Trimming took 2 bases from V and 3 from J; bases not matched to a gene: 3. Per the germline V gene, CDR1 is MDHEN and CDR2 is SYDVKM. The CDR3 is 15 residues long. CDR3 in DNA: TGTGCCAGCAGTTTACCAGCGGGGGGTACAGATACGCAGTATTTT. Its translation is CASSLPAGGTDTQYF.

Note on this clone: The same CDR3 can be traced to other DNA sequences in this sample. The V gene is TRBV30, the J gene TRBJ1-5, with a weak D call TRBD1 (6 bases). This CDR3 comprises 13 residues. Germline CDR1 reads GTSNPN; CDR2 reads SVGIG (reference sequence). The ends were cut back, 0 bases at V and 4 bases at J, with 7 bases in the middle. The CDR3 here is CAWSVQGNQPQHF. The CDR3 region has the DNA TGTGCCTGGAGTGTTCAGGGGAATCAGCCCCAGCATTTT.

The rearrangement uses TRBV28 and TRBJ2-7, with 7 bases identical to TRBD2. The ends lost 6 bases at V and 5 bases at J; junction bases unmatched: 13. The germline CDR1 and CDR2 sequences are MDHEN and SYDVKM. The CDR3 sequence is 15 residues long. DNA for the CDR3: TGTGCCAGCAGGGCGATTGGGGAGGGTTTGCACGAGCAGTACTTC. Protein: CASRAIGEGLHEQYF.

J is TRBJ2-7 and V is TRBV5-1; tentatively, D is TRBD1 (6 bases). Germline CDR1 is SGHRS and CDR2 is YFSETQ. V gave up 2 bases and J gave up 6 bases, with 15 bases separating them. The CDR3 runs 14 residues. Here the CDR3 reads CASSLEPGVGEQYF. The CDR3, as DNA: TGCGCCAGCAGCTTAGAACCAGGGGTGGGCGAGCAGTACTTC.

The gene calls are TRBV19 and TRBJ1-4; D is perhaps TRBD1 (5 bases). In germline, CDR1 is LNHDA, CDR2 SQIVND (reference sequence). V was shortened by 7 bases and J by 7 bases, with 10 bases between the two germline ends. The CDR3 consists of 12 residues. CDR3 protein: CASTGSGEKLFF. Written as DNA, the CDR3 is TGTGCCAGTACAGGGTCGGGTGAAAAACTGTTTTTT. Based on the CDR3 plus reference TRBV19 and TRBJ1-4, the full variable domain is DGGITQSPKYLFRKEGQNVTLSCEQNLNHDAMYWYRQDPGQGLRLIYYSQIVNDFQKGDIAEGYSVSREKKESFPLTVTSAQKNPTAFYLCASTGSGEKLFFGSGTQLSVL.

Notes on this clone: Relative to the germline gene, one junction end is altered; a read error may explain this. V usage is TRBV5-1 and J usage is TRBJ2-2, with no clear D. CDR3 length equals 14 residues. Germline-derived CDR1 and CDR2 are SGHRS and YFSETQ. For the CDR3, the DNA is TGCGCCAGCAGCTTGGTGCCAAACACGGGGGAGCTGTTTTTT. Protein product: CASSLVPNTGELFF.

The V call is TRBV15, the J call TRBJ2-4; 8 bases agree with TRBD2. The CDR3 has 15 residues. Germline V gene data show CDR1 as LNHNV and CDR2 as YYDKDF (reference sequence). Losses at the gene ends were 1 base for V and 7 bases for J; bases not matched to a gene: 6. The CDR3 nucleotides are TGTGCCACCAGCAGAGTTGGCGGGAGGAGGAACATTCAGTACTTC. Translated: CATSRVGGRRNIQYF.

This clone appeared a single time. V gene TRBV7-2 combines with J gene TRBJ1-2; D not resolved. V lost 4 bases and J lost 1, with 16 bases in between. The CDR3 totals 16 residues. CDR1 is SGHTA and CDR2 is FQGNSA in the germline V gene. CDR3 in DNA: TGTGCCAGCAGCTCCAAGGTTACACAGCTTAACTATGGCTACACCTTC. Amino acid sequence: CASSSKVTQLNYGYTF.

A note on this clone: Additional DNA sequences in this sample encode the identical CDR3. The rearrangement links TRBV5-1 to TRBJ2-3; 7 bases align to TRBD1. The CDR3 sequence is 14 residues long. The V gene's germline CDR1 is SGHRS and CDR2 YFSETQ. V shed 1 base, J shed 3 bases, and the junction held 2 bases outside the gene matches. CDR3 residues: CASSLRQGTDTQYF. CDR3 nucleotides: TGCGCCAGCAGCTTGAGACAGGGAACAGATACGCAGTATTTT.

The chain couples TRBV18 to TRBJ2-7; D unclear. In germline, CDR1 is KGHSH, CDR2 LQKENI. The CDR3 runs 14 residues. V gave up 5 bases and J gave up 5 bases, with 16 bases separating them. In DNA, the CDR3 is TGTGCCAGCTCAGCATCGGTACGCCGAGACGAGCAGTACTTC. This translates into CASSASVRRDEQYF.

The genes are TRBV6-5 and TRBJ2-1; TRBD1 aligns across 12 bases. CDR3 length equals 15 residues. Germline V gives CDR1 MNHEY, CDR2 SVGAGI. Trimming removed 7 bases from V and 7 bases from J; junction bases left unmatched: 8. Here the CDR3 DNA reads TGTGCCAGCACCCCCCGGGACAGGGGGCTTAATGAGCAGTTCTTC. This translates into CASTPRDRGLNEQFF.

The chain couples TRBV5-1 to TRBJ2-1, with 10 bases fitting TRBD2. Germline V gives CDR1 SGHRS, CDR2 YFSETQ. CDR3 size: 15 residues. The junction had 10 bases not matched to a gene; V was cut back by 5 bases and J by 8 bases. CDR3 in DNA: TGCGCCAGCAGTTTAAGCGGGGGGGCCATCGATGAGCAGTTCTTC. The encoded protein is CASSLSGGAIDEQFF. Full variable domain (outside the CDR3, taken from reference TRBV5-1 and TRBJ2-1): KAGVTQTPRYLIKTRGQQVTLSCSPISGHRSVSWYQQTPGQGLQFLFEYFSETQRNKGNFPGRFSGRQFSNSRSEMNVSTLELGDSALYLCASSLSGGAIDEQFFGPGTRLTVL.

A few counts support this clone. This chain joins TRBV21-1 and TRBJ2-1; the D call of TRBD2 is as the table states it, not checked on the DNA. TRBV21-1 is classified as a pseudogene. The length of the CDR3 is 15 residues. CDR3 sequence reads: CASSWLRGSLCEQFF. The DNA of the CDR3 is TGTGCCAGCAGCTGGTTGCGGGGGAGTCTTTGTGAGCAGTTCTTC.

The CDR3 region has the DNA TGCGCCAGCAGCGCGCAGACTAGACTAGCCAAAAACATTCAGTACTTC. It yields the protein CASSAQTRLAKNIQYF. The gene calls are TRBV5-1 and TRBJ2-4; perhaps TRBD2 as D (6 bases). V lost 4 bases, J lost 0 bases, and 14 bases lay in between. The CDR3 extends over 16 amino acids. The germline CDR1 and CDR2 sequences are SGHRS and YFSETQ. Full variable domain (rest looked up from reference TRBV5-1 and TRBJ2-4): KAGVTQTPRYLIKTRGQQVTLSCSPISGHRSVSWYQQTPGQGLQFLFEYFSETQRNKGNFPGRFSGRQFSNSRSEMNVSTLELGDSALYLCASSAQTRLAKNIQYFGAGTRLSVL.

This chain uses TRBV2 with TRBJ2-7, with 11 bases fitting TRBD1. The CDR3 spans 13 residues. V lost 8 bases and J lost 6; bases outside the gene matches: 6. In germline, CDR1 is SNHLY, CDR2 FYNNEI. The CDR3: CASLPGTGGEQYF. As DNA, the CDR3 is TGTGCCAGCCTCCCCGGGACAGGGGGCGAGCAGTACTTC.